This entry features one T cell receptor beta chain sequence. Its specific antigen is unknown. Base qualities were left out, and no much larger clone turns up one base away. The sample comes from a study of cytomegalovirus exposure and HLA in healthy donors (dated by TCRdb to 2016 to 2017). As for the study more broadly: An earlier analysis of roughly 500 of the donors reported roughly 300 Gb of sequence data and around 100 million unique TCR beta sequences obtained from 150 million to 200 million T cells. An early release covering just under 650 HLA-typed donors comprised 300 to 350 gigabases of sequencing data and approximately 85 million unique TCR sequences. Of the approximately 400 genotyped donors, over 65% fell in the genetic ancestry cluster associated with self-reported Caucasian donors. The aim of the study was to test whether cataloging public T cell receptors could identify signatures of past pathogen exposure. Using immunosequencing, the study profiled T cell repertoires from around 680 subjects and related those repertoires to cytomegalovirus serostatus. In addition to the first cohort of roughly 700 subjects, a separate validation cohort of under 150 different subjects was used. The study combined high-throughput TCR immunosequencing, statistical association of individual TCRs with disease status, and machine learning to predict cytomegalovirus infection status. To study patterns of TCR occurrence, a later analysis re-analyzed previously published TCR beta repertoires from around 700 donors and added high-resolution HLA genotyping. The later analysis used no new phenotypic data to find candidate immune exposures, relying instead on TCR beta sequences and their occurrence across donors. An earlier analysis of approximately 580 of the donors used high-throughput TCR beta sequencing to judge whether each TCR beta V gene segment behaved as functional or pseudogenic. Donor age, sex, ethnicity and CMV serostatus were collected together with the repertoire data. A later genetic analysis took genome-wide SNP genotypes for about three fifths of the 666 donors and used that subset as a discovery cohort. Every discovery cohort repertoire had been produced on one sequencing platform. HLA typing included class I and class II loci at four-digit resolution. Typing coverage varied by locus: about 620-630 donors for A, B, C, DRB1 and DQB1; around 560 for DQA1; approximately 610 for DPA1; approximately 470 for DPB1. Five DR-DQ haplotypes were handled as single units for association and clustering because linkage in the cohort was strong. On average, approximately 250,000 unique TCR beta nucleotide sequences were sequenced per donor among about 400 genotyped donors of the cohort, with roughly 18% of those sequences being non-productive.

Taken from the germline V gene, the CDR1 and CDR2 loops are SGDLS and YYNGEE. Compared with germline, V lacks 5 bases and J lacks 7 bases; bases without a gene match: 2. The CDR3 runs 12 amino acids, cysteine and phenylalanine included. Just CDR3 DNA is preserved here, 36 bases in frame from base 1. The cohort was made up of hundreds of healthy bone marrow donors. Cohort members were all nominally healthy when sampled, although unrecorded immune exposures were likely present. The donor was CMV seronegative and belonged to the group of more than 300 seronegative cohort members. A peripheral blood sample was collected from each donor, and TCR beta sequencing was performed on peripheral blood mononuclear cells. The Qiagen DNeasy Blood Extraction Kit was used to extract genomic DNA from the blood cell samples. Study-level results and caveats: In a later analysis, TCR association rates were found to vary across HLA loci, with the most associated TCRs seen for DRB1 alleles and the fewest for HLA-C alleles. The classifier was reported to diagnose cytomegalovirus status with high specificity and sensitivity in both the original cohort and the validation cohort. The sequencing pipeline was judged likely to have produced a cluster of highly shared sequence variants as a technical artifact. In the study, some 160 TCR beta chains were listed as associated with cytomegalovirus. Correlated functional status among segregating V segments might be attributable to linkage disequilibrium, but an unknown experimental factor could not be ruled out. Because counts were too low, roughly 18 rarely observed V segments, including chromosome 9 orphons, were left out of the earlier analysis of over 550 of the donors. Because HLA typing was unavailable for some donors at each locus, only the typed subset was used in association tests. Immune exposure information for the cohort was limited to CMV serostatus. While some public TCRs were present in many individuals, most TCR sequences turned up only very rarely across donors. A later genetic analysis reported fewer N-insertions in productive TCRs among donors in an Asian-associated ancestry cluster than the 666-donor mean. Sequencing depth was assumed to be roughly uniform across donors in the presence/absence analyses, though that assumption may not hold. This cohort had only TCR beta chains sequenced, and the lack of alpha or paired-chain data limited which features could be detected. In a later analysis, several top co-occurrence clusters were reported to appear linked to parvovirus B19, influenza, CMV and Epstein-Barr virus. In vitro tests confirmed that three of the cytomegalovirus-associated TCR beta chains recognize cytomegalovirus antigens. An association between a missense DCLRE1C variant and V-gene and J-gene trimming of TCR beta chains was found in a later genetic analysis and replicated in an independent cohort. A further reported finding was that TCR beta sequences accurately predicted the HLA-A and HLA-B alleles for most subjects in the first cohort. In an earlier analysis of about 550 of the donors, most TCR beta V segments were observed in productive rearrangements about 90% or about 30% of the time, broadly matching IMGT annotations. A later analysis found that most CMV-associated TCR beta chains appeared HLA-restricted, with HLA associations seemingly driven largely by CMV exposure. At a false discovery rate of 0.05, a later analysis linked fewer than 20,000 TCR beta sequences to specific HLA alleles. It was suggested by the authors that the approach could potentially be generalized to other disease states and immunological phenotypes. A later analysis found that HLA-associated TCR beta chains were more clonally expanded and had lower generation probabilities than equally common non-associated chains. When HLA alleles, especially DR and DQ, strongly co-occurred, TCR associations were difficult to assign to individual alleles. The 87-base-pair reads could not distinguish some IMGT-functional V segments, including TRBV6-2 and TRBV6-3, so those segments were excluded.

The library was prepared using the immunoSEQ multiplex PCR assay. For the multiplex PCR, a mixture combining 60 forward primers for TCR Vbeta segments and 13 reverse primers for TCR Jbeta segments was used. A multiplex PCR assay on genomic DNA amplified the CDR3 region of rearranged TCR beta genes. The Illumina HiSeq System was used to sequence the amplified TCR beta libraries as 87-base-pair reads. From the authors' description of their analysis: A later analysis counted 75 million to 100 million unique TCR beta chains across the 700 or so repertoires, and around 9.9 million of these chains were shared by at least two donors. A nearest-neighbor algorithm error-corrected the raw reads and collapsed the reads into unique sequences, merging closely related sequences to remove PCR and sequencing errors. V, D and J gene segments were assigned by aligning CDR3 sequences to IMGT reference sequences. For a sequence to be retained, at least a six-nucleotide match to both a V gene segment and a J gene segment was required. Rearrangements were classified as productive when the CDR3 lacked stop codons and remained in frame with V and J, and all other rearrangements were classified as non-productive. Following IMGT convention, CDR3 was defined as the stretch from the second conserved V-encoded cysteine to the conserved J-encoded phenylalanine. In an earlier analysis of approximately 590 of the donors, sequences lacking an unambiguous match to a single V gene segment were excluded. An earlier analysis of almost 600 of the donors classified V segments as functional when productive rearrangements were above 56.7% and as segregating when the standard deviation between donors was above 5%. A statistical classification framework was developed to diagnose cytomegalovirus status using the catalog of TCR beta chain sequences. In a later analysis, V and J genes were assigned by comparing TCR nucleotide sequences against IMGT/GENE-DB human TR gene sequences. In a later analysis, CDR3 sequences and most-parsimonious VDJ recombination scenarios were assigned using the TCRdist pipeline. A later analysis defined each TCR beta chain by its CDR3 amino acid sequence plus V-gene family, and excluded reads lacking a unique V-gene family. As a way to deal with suspected cross-contamination and a sequencing artifact, a later analysis dropped 592 nucleotide sequences that were highly shared and had low generation probability. In a later analysis, a clonal expansion index was calculated for each public chain from normalized within-repertoire ranks of inferred template counts. In a later analysis, generation probabilities were computed using a VDJ recombination model fitted to out-of-frame rearrangements, and the results were checked against IGoR. Hypergeometric tests were used in a later analysis to score TCR-TCR, TCR-HLA and TCR-CMV co-occurrence, with a repertoire-size bias correction applied to the TCR pairs. In a later analysis, false discovery rates were estimated by permuting HLA or CMV assignments 20 times. In a later analysis, co-occurring TCRs were grouped using DBSCAN, and TCRdist sequence similarity was added for clustering within HLA-allele-positive subsets. For co-occurrence clustering, repertoires with fewer than 30,000 or more than 120,000 public chains were excluded, along with about five repertoires with anomalous nucleotide sharing. TCRdb re-hosts the immuneACCESS table, in-frame sequences only. Its copies lack some clones; in the studies checked, an unresolved V gene accounts for under half of them, and the cause for the rest is not known. The DNA was the basis for D and trimming; V, J and clone size are from that table. The sample table holds 120,000 or so clones, of which around 75% were seen once. The top ten clones comprise roughly 3% of the sample.

The chain uses TRBV9 and TRBJ1-3, with 8 middle bases fitting TRBD1. This sequence originates from a woman between 50 and 59 years old in good health and CMV-seronegative. Specimen: PBMCs. The sequenced DNA is TGTGCCAGCAGGGGACAGGAGAACACCATATATTTT. This yields the protein CASRGQENTIYF.